This entry describes one TCR beta chain. Its specificity is not known. V was trimmed by 3 bases and J by 6 bases, leaving 5 bases between them. This CDR3 has 12 amino acids. The V gene's germline CDR1 is MNHEY and CDR2 SVGAGI. This record comes from a study of T cell repertoires in cytomegalovirus infection. Whole-study context: Epitope selection comprised recently identified HLA-C-restricted CMV epitopes and well-studied HLA-B-restricted CMV epitopes. Through public TCR beta signatures, both CMV infection and matching HLA type were indicated.

Study outcomes and limitations: Clonotype analysis showed dominance of the ex vivo response by HLA-C-restricted CMV-specific TCR beta clonotypes.

TCRdb re-derived calls from the reads in MiXCR, one entry per CDR3 protein. This table holds about 830,000 distinct CDR3 sequences, about 31% found once. V and J are TRBV6-5 and TRBJ2-2; D remains ambiguous. The sequence was collected from a human donor in good health (CMV status not recorded). Some clones in this sample may be carry-over from other donors' samples. This specimen was cultured CD8+ T cells from PBMCs, taken from culture after CMV antigen stimulation. CDR3 sequence: CASSYGSGELFF. DNA of the CDR3: TGTGCCAGCAGTTATGGGTCCGGGGAGCTGTTTTTT.